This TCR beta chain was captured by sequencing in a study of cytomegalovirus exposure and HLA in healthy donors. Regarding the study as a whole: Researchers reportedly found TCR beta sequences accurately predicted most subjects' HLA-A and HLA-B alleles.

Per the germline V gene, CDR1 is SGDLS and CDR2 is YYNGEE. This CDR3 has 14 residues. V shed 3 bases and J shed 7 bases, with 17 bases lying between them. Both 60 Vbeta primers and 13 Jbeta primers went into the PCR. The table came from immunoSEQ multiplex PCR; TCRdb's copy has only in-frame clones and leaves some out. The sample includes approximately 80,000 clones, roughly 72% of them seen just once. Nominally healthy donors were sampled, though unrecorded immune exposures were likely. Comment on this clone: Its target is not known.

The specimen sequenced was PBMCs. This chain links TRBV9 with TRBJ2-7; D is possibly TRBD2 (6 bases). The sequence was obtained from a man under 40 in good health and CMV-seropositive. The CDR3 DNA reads TGTGCCAGCAGCGCCGGGACTGGCCCAGGGGAGCAGTACTTC. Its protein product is CASSAGTGPGEQYF. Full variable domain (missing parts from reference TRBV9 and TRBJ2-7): DSGVTQTPKHLITATGQRVTLRCSPRSGDLSVYWYQQSLDQGLQFLIQYYNGEERAKGNILERFSAQQFPDLHSELNLSSLELGDSALYFCASSAGTGPGEQYFGPGTRLTVT.